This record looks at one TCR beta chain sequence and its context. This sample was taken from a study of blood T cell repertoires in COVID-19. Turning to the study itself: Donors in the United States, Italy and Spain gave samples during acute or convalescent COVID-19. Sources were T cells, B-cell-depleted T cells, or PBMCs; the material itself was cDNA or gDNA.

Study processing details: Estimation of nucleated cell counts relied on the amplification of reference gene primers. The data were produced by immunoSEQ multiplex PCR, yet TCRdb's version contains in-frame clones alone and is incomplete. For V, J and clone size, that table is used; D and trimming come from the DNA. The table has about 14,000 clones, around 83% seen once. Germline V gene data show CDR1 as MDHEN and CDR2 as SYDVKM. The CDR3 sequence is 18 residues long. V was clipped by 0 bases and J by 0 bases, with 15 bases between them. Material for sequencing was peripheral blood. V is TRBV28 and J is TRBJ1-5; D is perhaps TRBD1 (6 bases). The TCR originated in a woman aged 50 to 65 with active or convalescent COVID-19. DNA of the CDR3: TGTGCCAGCAGTTTATGGGGGGGGGCCCAGTATAGCAATCAGCCCCAGCATTTT. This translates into CASSLWGGAQYSNQPQHF. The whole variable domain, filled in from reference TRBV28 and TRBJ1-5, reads DVKVTQSSRYLVKRTGEKVFLECVQDMDHENMFWYRQDPGLGLRLIYFSYDVKMKEKGDIPEGYSVSREKKERFSLILESASTNQTSMYLCASSLWGGAQYSNQPQHFGDGTRLSIL.